This record covers a single TCR beta chain. Its antigen is unknown. Each CDR3 protein gets one entry after TCRdb re-called the 5' RACE reads with MiXCR. The data contain about 400,000 distinct CDR3 sequences, 14% of them singletons. This entry belongs to a study of T-cell memory formation after mild COVID-19. The overall study: Among the donors, TCR clusters were largely specific to each donor.

Overall study results and limits: CD8+ contracting clones occupied EMRA, while CD4+ ones occupied mainly CM and EM. There were some responding clones in pre-infection memory, which suggested that cross-reactive memory had joined. Balance between CD4 and CD8 was seen in clones contracting day 15 to 85, and a CD4+ lean was seen in later expanders.

Germline CDR1 is MGHRA and CDR2 is YSYEKL. The CDR3 totals 15 residues. V lost 0 bases and J 5 bases, leaving 13 bases between the germline ends. The V call is TRBV4-1, the J call TRBJ2-5; perhaps D is TRBD1 or TRBD2 (5 bases each). The sequence was obtained from a man in his late teens or twenties who had mild COVID-19 (a few samples of this study predate the infection). Cell type and time point are not known. Sequences were obtained from PBMCs or a T cell subset sorted from them (not recorded which). For the CDR3, the DNA is TGCGCCAGCAGCCAAGAGGGTACGTGGGACGAGACCCAGTACTTC. Encoded protein: CASSQEGTWDETQYF.